These T cell receptor beta chains were read from a single sample in a study of blood T cell repertoires in COVID-19. Data came from immunoSEQ multiplex PCR; TCRdb stores just in-frame clones and leaves some out. The table shows around 100,000 clones, with 80% to 90% occurring only once. Sequencing was performed on peripheral blood. The receptors were gathered from a human donor in a cohort sampled during active COVID-19. CDR3s include the opening cysteine and the closing phenylalanine or tryptophan. A D gene is named only where the DNA matches it firmly. Where a row states a size, it is once, few, many or the class of an expanded clone; other rows omit it.

d_gene	abundance	j_gene	v_gene	CDR3nt	CDR3aa
TRBD1	-	TRBJ1-1	TRBV9	TGTGCCAGCAGCGCACGCCGGGACAGGGCCACTGAAGCTTTCTTT	CASSARRDRATEAFF
-	-	TRBJ2-3	TRBV10-2	TGCGCCAGCAGTGAGCCCCCGACTCGTGCTAGCACAGATACGCAGTATTTT	CASSEPPTRASTDTQYF
TRBD1	once	TRBJ1-5	TRBV30	TGTGCCTGGAGTAGGGGACAGGGGTTTAGACAGCCCCAGCATTTT	CAWSRGQGFRQPQHF
TRBD2	few	TRBJ2-2	TRBV7-6	TGTGCCAGCAGCCAGACTAGCGGGGGGTCCCCGAGAGGGGAGCTGTTTTTT	CASSQTSGGSPRGELFF
-	-	TRBJ2-7	TRBV6-5	TGTGCCAGCAGCCCCAGGGCGACCTCCTACGAGCAGTACTTC	CASSPRATSYEQYF
TRBD1	-	TRBJ1-2	TRBV28	TGTGCCAGCAGTCTCACAAACCGGGACAGGGGGCGCAACTATGGCTACACCTTC	CASSLTNRDRGRNYGYTF
TRBD1	-	TRBJ1-2	TRBV6-6	TGTGCCAGCACTCCTTCGACAGGGAATAACTATGGCTACACCTTC	CASTPSTGNNYGYTF
TRBD1	once	TRBJ2-7	TRBV25-1	TGTGCCAGCAGTGACCACGGGACAGGGGCGGAGGAGCAGTACTTC	CASSDHGTGAEEQYF
-	-	TRBJ2-7	TRBV7-9	TGTGCCAGCAGCTCTTCGTGGAGAACCAACTCCTACGAGCAGTACTTC	CASSSSWRTNSYEQYF
TRBD2	-	TRBJ2-1	TRBV4-2	TGTGCCAGCAGCCCCAGGTTGATAGCGGGAGTCGAGCAGTTCTTC	CASSPRLIAGVEQFF
-	-	TRBJ1-1	TRBV19	TGTGCCAGTACCTGGGGCCTGAACACTGAAGCTTTCTTT	CASTWGLNTEAFF